This TCR beta chain appears in the sequencing data of a study of T cell changes during pregnancy in multiple sclerosis (dated by TCRdb to about 2019). For context, the study as a whole: Changes in the T cell repertoire over the course of pregnancy were examined in this study in women with multiple sclerosis.

Libraries came from the immunoSEQ multiplex PCR assay. TCRdb retrieved this table from immuneACCESS and kept in-frame rearrangements only. Not all clones are present; in checked studies, unresolved V genes account for under half, and no reason is known for the remainder. Within this sample are about 77,000 clones, with 90% to 95% of them counted one time only. About 2.5% of the sample goes to the ten largest clones. The CDR1 and CDR2 encoded by the germline V gene are SNHLY and FYNNEI. The CDR3 sequence holds 17 residues, the cysteine and phenylalanine included. Left in the record is the CDR3 DNA by itself, 51 bases read in frame from the first base. Germline trimming: 5 bases from V, 1 base from J; junction bases outside gene matches: 9. A word on this clone: Which antigen it targets is not known. No base qualities exist here, and no much larger clone lies one base off it.

The receptor's source is a female donor in good health, enrolled as a control in a pregnancy study. The chain was built from TRBV2 and TRBJ2-4, with 9 bases in between that match TRBD2. This specimen consisted of peripheral blood, obtained after pregnancy. The nucleotide sequence reads as follows: TGTGCCAGCAGTCCATATAGCGGGAGAGTCGCCAAAAACATTCAGTACTTC. Translated, it gives CASSPYSGRVAKNIQYF. Where the CDR3 stops, the reference TRBV2 and TRBJ2-4 genes take over; the full variable domain is EPEVTQTPSHQVTQMGQEVILRCVPISNHLYFYWYRQILGQKVEFLVSFYNNEISEKSEIFDDQFSVERPDGSNFTLKIRSTKLEDSAMYFCASSPYSGRVAKNIQYFGAGTRLSVL.